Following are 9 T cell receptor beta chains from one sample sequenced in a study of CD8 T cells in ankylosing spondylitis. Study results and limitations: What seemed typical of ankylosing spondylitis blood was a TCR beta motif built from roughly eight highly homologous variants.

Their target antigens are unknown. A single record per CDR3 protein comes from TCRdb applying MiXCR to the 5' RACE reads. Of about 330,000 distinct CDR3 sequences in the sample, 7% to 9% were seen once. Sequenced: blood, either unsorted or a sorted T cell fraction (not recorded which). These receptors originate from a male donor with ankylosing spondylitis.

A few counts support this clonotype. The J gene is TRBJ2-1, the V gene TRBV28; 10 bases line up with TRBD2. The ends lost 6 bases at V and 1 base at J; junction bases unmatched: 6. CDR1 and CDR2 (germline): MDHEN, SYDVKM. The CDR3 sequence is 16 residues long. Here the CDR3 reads CASSRTSGISYNEQFF. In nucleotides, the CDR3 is TGTGCCAGCAGCCGCACTAGCGGGATATCCTACAATGAGCAGTTCTTC.

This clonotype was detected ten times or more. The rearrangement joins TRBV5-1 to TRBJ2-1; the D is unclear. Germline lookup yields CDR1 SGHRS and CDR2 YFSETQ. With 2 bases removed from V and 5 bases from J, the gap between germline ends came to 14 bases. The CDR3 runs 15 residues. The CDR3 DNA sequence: TGCGCCAGCAGCTTTGGAACCCTTGACAACAATGAGCAGTTCTTC. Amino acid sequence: CASSFGTLDNNEQFF.

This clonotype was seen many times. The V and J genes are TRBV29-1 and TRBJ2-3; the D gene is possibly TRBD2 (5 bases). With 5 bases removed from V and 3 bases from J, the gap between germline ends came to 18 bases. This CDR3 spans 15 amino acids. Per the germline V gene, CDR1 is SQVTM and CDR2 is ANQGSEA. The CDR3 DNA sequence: TGCAGCGTTCCGGGGTTTTCCCCGGGTACAGATACGCAGTATTTT. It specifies CSVPGFSPGTDTQYF.

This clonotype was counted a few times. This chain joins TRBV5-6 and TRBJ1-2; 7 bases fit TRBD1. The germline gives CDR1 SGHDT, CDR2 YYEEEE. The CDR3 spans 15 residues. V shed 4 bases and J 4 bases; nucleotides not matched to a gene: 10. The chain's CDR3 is CASSITGAKGYGYTF. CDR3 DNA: TGTGCCAGCAGCATCACAGGGGCCAAAGGCTATGGCTACACCTTC.

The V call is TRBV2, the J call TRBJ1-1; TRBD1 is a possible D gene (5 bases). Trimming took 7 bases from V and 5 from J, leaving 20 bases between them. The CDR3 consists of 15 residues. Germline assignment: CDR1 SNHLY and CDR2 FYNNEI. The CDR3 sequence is CASNHGGLGKTEAFF. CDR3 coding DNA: TGTGCCAGCAACCATGGGGGACTGGGAAAGACTGAAGCTTTCTTT. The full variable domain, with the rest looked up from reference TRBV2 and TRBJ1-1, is EPEVTQTPSHQVTQMGQEVILRCVPISNHLYFYWYRQILGQKVEFLVSFYNNEISEKSEIFDDQFSVERPDGSNFTLKIRSTKLEDSAMYFCASNHGGLGKTEAFFGQGTRLTVV.

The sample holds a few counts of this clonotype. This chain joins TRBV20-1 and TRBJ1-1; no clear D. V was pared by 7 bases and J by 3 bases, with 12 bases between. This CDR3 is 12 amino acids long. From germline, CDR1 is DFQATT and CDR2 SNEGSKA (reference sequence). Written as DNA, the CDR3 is TGCAGTGTAAGCCCCGGCGACACTGAAGCTTTCTTT. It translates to CSVSPGDTEAFF.

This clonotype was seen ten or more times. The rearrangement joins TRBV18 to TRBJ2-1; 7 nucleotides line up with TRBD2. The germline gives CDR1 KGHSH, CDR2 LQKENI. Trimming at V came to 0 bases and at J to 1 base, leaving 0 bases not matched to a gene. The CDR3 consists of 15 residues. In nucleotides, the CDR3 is TGTGCCAGCTCACCACCGGGAGGGTCCTACAATGAGCAGTTCTTC. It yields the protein CASSPPGGSYNEQFF.

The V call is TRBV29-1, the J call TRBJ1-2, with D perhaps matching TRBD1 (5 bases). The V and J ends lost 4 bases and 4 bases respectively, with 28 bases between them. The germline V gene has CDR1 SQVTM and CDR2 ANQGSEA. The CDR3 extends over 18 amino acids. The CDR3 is CSVGRNRDGPQPVYGYTF. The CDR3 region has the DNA TGCAGCGTTGGGAGAAACCGGGACGGCCCTCAGCCCGTCTATGGCTACACCTTC.

The CDR3 sequence: CAKSVVAGIKWYF. The CDR3 DNA is TGTGCCAAGTCAGTTGTAGCGGGAATTAAGTGGTACTTC. J is TRBJ2-7 and V is TRBV27; TRBD2 matches 8 bases. Unmatched junction bases numbered 17, after V lost 10 bases and J lost 12 bases. Per the germline V gene, CDR1 is MNHEY and CDR2 is SMNVEV (reference sequence). This CDR3 has 13 residues.